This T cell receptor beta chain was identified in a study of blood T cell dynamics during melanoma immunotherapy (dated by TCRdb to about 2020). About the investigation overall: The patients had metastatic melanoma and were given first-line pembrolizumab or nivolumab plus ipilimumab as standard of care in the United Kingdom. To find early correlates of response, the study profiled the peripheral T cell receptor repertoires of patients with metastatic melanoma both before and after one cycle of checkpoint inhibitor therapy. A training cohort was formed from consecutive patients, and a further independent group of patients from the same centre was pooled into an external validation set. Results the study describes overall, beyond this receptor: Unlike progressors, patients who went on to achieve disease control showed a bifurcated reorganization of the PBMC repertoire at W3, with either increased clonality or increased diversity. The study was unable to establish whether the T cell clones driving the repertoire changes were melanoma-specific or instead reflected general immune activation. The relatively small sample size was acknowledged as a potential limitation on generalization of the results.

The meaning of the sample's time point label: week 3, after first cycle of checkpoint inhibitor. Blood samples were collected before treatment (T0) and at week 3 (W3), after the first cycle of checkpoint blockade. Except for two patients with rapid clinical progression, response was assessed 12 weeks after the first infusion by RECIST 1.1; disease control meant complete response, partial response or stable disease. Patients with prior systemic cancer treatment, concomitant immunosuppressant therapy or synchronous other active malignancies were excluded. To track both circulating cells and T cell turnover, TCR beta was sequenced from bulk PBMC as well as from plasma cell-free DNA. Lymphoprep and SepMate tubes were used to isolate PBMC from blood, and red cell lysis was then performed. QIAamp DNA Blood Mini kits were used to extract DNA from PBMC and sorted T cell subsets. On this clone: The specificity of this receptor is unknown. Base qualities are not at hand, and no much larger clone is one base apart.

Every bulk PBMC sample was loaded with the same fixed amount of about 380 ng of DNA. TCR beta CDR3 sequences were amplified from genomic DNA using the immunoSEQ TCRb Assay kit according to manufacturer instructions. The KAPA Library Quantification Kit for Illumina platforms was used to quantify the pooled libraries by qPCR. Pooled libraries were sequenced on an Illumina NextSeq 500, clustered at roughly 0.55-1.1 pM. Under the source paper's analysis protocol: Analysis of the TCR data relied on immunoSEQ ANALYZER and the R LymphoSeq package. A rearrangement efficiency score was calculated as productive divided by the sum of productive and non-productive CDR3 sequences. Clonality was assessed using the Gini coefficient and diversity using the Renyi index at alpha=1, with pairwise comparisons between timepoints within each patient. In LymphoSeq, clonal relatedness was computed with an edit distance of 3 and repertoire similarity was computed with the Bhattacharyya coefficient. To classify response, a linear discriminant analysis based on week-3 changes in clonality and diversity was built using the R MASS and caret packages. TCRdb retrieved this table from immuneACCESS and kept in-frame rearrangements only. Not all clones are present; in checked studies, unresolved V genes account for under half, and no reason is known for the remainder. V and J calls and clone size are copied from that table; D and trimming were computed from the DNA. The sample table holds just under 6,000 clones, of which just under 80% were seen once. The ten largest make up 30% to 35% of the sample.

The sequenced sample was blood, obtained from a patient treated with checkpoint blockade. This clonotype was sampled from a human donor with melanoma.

The nucleotide sequence is given as TGCAGTGTTAGGAATGGAAACACCATATATTTT. It encodes CSVRNGNTIYF. The chain links TRBV20-1 with TRBJ1-3; the D segment cannot be called with confidence. From the germline V gene (reference sequence), CDR1 is DFQATT and CDR2 is SNEGSKA. Its CDR3 holds 11 amino acids, cysteine through phenylalanine. Just the 33-base CDR3 DNA is kept, in frame starting at base 1. V and J are truncated by 7 bases and 3 bases respectively, leaving an intervening sequence of 7 bases.